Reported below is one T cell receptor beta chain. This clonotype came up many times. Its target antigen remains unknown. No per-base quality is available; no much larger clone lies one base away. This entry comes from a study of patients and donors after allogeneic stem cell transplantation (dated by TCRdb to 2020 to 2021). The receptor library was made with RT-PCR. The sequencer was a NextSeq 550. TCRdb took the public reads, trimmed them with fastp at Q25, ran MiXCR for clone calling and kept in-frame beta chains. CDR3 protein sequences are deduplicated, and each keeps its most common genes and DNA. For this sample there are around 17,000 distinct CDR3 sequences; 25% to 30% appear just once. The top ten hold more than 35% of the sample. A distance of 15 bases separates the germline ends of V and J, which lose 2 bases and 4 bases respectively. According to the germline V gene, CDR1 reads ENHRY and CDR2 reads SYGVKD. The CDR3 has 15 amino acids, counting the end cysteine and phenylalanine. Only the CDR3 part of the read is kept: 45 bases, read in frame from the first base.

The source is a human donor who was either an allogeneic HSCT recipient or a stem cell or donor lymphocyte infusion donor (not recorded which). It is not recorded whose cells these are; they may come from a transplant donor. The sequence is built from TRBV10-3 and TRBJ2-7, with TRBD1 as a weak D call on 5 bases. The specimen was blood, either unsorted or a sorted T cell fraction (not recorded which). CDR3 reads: CAISEVNPGAYEQYF. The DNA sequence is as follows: TGTGCCATCAGTGAGGTGAACCCTGGGGCATACGAGCAGTACTTC.